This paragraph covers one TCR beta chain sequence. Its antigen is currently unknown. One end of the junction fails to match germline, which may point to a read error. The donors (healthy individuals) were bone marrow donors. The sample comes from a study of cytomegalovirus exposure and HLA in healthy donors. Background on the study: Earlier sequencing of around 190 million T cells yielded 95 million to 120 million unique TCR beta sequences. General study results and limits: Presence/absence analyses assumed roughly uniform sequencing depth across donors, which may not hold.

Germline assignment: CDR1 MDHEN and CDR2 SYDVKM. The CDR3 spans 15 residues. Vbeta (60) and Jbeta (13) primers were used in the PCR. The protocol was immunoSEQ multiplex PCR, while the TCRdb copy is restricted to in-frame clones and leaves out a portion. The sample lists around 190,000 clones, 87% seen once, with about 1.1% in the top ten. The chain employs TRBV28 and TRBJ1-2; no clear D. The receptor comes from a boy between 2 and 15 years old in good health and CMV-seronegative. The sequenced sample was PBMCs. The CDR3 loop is CASSSTSTVAGAAVF. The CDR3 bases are TGTGCCAGCAGTTCGACTTCGACGGTAGCGGGTGCGGCGGTCTTC.